This T cell receptor (beta chain) appears in the sequencing data of a study of T-cell memory formation after mild COVID-19. TCRdb itself ran the 5' RACE reads through MiXCR, one entry per CDR3 protein. Of around 300,000 distinct CDR3 sequences in the sample, approximately 7.6% were seen once. The V gene's germline CDR1 is SGHNT and CDR2 YYREEE (reference sequence). V gave up 1 base and J gave up 1 base, with 18 bases separating them. There are 17 residues in the CDR3. The sample consisted of PBMCs or a T cell subset sorted from them (not recorded which). The rearrangement joins TRBV5-4 to TRBJ2-7, with a weak D call TRBD2 (6 bases). The receptor comes from a man younger than 35 who had mild COVID-19 (a few samples of this study predate the infection). Cell type and time point are not known. The CDR3 coding sequence is TGTGCCAGCAGCTTGTTAGTGGGGGGTGATTTTTCCTACGAGCAGTACTTC. Its protein product is CASSLLVGGDFSYEQYF.